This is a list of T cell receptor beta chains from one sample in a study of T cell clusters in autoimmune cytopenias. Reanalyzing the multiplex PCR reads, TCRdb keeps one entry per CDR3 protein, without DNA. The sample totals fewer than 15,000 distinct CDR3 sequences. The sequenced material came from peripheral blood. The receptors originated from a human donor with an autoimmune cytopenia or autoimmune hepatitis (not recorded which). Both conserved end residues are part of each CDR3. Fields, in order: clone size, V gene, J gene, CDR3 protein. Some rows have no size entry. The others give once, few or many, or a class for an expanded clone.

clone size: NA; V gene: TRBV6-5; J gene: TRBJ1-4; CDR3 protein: CASREGQGAREKLFF
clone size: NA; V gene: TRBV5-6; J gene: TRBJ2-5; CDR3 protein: CASSGPYRETQYF
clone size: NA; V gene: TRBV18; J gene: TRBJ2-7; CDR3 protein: CASSRTKNVYEQYF
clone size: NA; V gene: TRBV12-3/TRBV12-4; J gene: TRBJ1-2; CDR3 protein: CASSPDRLGGYTF
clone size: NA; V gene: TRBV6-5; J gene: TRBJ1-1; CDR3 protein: CASSYGLGAFF
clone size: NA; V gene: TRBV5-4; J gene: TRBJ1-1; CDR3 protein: CASSRGQGFTEAFF
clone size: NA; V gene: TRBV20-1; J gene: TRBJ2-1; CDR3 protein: CSARQGYGDEQFF
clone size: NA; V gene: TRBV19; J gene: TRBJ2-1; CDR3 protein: CASRKQGAQHEQFF
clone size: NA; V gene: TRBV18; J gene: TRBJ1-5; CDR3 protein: CASSPGQANQPQHF
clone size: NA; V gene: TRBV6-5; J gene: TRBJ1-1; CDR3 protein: CASSTKVNTEAFF
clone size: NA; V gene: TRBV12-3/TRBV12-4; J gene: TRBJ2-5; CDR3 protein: CASGARGRETQYF
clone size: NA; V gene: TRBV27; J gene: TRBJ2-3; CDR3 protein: CASSSPGTSGGTDTQYF
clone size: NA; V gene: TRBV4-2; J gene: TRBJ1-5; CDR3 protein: CASSLKINQPQHF
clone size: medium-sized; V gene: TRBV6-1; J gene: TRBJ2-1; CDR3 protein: CASSEVQLSYNEQFF
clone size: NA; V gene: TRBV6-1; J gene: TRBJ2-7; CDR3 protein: CASSEGRNAYEQYF
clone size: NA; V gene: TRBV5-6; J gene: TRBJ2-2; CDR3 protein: CASSFSRLAVTGELFF
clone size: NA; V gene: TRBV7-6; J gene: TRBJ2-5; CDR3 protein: CASRSSVGRQETQYF
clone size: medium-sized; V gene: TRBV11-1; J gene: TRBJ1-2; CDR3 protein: CASSTSDSLGYTF
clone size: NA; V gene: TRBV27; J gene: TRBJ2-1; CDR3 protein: CASSLLPGPYSSYNEQFF
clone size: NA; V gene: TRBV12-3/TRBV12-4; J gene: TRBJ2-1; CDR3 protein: CASSLAITGMQFF
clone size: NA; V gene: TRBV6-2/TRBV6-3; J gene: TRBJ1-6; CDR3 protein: CASSGRQGKGSPLHF
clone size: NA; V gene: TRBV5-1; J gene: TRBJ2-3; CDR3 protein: CASSLRWASTDTQYF
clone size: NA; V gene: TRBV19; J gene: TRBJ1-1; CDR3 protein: CASSIAQENTEAFF
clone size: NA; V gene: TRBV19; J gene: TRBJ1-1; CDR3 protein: CASSIGAWQNTEAFF
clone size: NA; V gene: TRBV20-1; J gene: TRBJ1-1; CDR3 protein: CSALRRDGTEAFF
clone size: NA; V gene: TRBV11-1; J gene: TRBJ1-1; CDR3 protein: CASSRTGGVTEAFF
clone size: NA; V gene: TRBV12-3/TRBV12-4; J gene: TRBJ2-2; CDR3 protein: CASSLSGATGELFF
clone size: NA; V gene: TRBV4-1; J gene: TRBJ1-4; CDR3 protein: CASSHFVSELNEKLFF
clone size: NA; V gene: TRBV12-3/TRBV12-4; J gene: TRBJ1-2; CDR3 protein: CASSLTGAGYGYTF
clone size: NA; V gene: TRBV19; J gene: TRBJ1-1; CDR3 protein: CASSSRANTEAFF
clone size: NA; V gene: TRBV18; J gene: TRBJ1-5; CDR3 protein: CASSPRGSEPQHF
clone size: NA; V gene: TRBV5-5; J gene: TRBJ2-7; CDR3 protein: CASSTLGQVSYEQYF
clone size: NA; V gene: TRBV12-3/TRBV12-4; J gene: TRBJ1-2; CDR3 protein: CASSPPGRGDYGYTF
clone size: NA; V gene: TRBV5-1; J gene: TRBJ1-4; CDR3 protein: CASSPGQGGEKLFF
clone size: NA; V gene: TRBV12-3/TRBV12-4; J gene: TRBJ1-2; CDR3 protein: CASSLVGPQDYGYTF
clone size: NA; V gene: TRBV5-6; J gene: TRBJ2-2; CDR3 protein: CASSLGEFETGELFF
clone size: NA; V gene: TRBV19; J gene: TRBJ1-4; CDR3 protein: CASSTPGGKLFF
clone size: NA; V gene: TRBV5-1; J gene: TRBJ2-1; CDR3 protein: CASSLAGKGTGEQFF
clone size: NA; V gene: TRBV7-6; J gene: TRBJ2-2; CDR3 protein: CASSLRESGELFF
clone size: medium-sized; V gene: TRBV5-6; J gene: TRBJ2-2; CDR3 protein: CASSLAGRTGELFF
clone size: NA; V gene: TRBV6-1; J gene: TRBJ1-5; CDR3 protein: CASSNTANQPQHF
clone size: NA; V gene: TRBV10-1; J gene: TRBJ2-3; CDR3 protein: CASPGVAGESDTQYF
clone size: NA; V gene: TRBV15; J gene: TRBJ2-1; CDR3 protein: CATSRDTAYNEQFF
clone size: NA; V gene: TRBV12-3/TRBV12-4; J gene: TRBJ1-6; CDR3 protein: CASSLGTTGASLHF
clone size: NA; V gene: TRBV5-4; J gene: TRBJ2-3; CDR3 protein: CASSPGQGSTDTQYF
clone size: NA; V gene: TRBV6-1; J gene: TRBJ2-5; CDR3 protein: CASAPTGSRETQYF
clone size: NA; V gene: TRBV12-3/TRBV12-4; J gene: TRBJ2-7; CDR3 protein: CASSFSYEQYF
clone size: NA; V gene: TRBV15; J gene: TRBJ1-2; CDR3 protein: CATSQQEVYGYTF
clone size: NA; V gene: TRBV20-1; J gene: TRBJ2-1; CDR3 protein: CSAIAEVEQFF
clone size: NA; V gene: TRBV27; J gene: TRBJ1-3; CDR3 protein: CASSYTGDSGNTIYF
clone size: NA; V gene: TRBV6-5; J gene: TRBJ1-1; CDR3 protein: CAISESTGGFEAFF